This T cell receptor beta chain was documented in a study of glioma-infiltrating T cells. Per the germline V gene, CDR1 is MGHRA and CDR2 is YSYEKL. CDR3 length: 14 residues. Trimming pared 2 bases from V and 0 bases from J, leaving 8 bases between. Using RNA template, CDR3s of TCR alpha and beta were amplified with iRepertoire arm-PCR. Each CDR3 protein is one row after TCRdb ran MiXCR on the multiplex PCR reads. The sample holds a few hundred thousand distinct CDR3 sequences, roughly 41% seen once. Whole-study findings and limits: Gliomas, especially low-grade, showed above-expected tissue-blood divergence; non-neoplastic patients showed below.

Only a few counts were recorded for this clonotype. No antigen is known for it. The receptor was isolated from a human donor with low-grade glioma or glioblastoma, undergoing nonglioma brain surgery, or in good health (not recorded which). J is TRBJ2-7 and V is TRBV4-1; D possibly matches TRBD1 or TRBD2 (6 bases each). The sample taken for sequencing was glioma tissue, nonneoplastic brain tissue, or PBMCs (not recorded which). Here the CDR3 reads CASSQTGASYEQYF. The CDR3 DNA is TGCGCCAGCAGCCAAACGGGGGCCTCCTACGAGCAGTACTTC.